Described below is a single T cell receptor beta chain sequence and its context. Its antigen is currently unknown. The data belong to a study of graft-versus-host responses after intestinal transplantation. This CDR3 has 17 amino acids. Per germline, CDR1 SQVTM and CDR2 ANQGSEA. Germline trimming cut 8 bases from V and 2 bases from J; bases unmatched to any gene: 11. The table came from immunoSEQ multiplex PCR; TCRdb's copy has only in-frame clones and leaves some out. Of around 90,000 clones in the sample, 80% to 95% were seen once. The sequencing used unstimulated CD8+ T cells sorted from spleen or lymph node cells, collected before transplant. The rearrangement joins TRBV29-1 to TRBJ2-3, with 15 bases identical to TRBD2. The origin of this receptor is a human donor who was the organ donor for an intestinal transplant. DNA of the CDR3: TGCAGCACCGCGGGACTAGCGGGAGGCGCGACCACAGATACGCAGTATTTT. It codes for CSTAGLAGGATTDTQYF.